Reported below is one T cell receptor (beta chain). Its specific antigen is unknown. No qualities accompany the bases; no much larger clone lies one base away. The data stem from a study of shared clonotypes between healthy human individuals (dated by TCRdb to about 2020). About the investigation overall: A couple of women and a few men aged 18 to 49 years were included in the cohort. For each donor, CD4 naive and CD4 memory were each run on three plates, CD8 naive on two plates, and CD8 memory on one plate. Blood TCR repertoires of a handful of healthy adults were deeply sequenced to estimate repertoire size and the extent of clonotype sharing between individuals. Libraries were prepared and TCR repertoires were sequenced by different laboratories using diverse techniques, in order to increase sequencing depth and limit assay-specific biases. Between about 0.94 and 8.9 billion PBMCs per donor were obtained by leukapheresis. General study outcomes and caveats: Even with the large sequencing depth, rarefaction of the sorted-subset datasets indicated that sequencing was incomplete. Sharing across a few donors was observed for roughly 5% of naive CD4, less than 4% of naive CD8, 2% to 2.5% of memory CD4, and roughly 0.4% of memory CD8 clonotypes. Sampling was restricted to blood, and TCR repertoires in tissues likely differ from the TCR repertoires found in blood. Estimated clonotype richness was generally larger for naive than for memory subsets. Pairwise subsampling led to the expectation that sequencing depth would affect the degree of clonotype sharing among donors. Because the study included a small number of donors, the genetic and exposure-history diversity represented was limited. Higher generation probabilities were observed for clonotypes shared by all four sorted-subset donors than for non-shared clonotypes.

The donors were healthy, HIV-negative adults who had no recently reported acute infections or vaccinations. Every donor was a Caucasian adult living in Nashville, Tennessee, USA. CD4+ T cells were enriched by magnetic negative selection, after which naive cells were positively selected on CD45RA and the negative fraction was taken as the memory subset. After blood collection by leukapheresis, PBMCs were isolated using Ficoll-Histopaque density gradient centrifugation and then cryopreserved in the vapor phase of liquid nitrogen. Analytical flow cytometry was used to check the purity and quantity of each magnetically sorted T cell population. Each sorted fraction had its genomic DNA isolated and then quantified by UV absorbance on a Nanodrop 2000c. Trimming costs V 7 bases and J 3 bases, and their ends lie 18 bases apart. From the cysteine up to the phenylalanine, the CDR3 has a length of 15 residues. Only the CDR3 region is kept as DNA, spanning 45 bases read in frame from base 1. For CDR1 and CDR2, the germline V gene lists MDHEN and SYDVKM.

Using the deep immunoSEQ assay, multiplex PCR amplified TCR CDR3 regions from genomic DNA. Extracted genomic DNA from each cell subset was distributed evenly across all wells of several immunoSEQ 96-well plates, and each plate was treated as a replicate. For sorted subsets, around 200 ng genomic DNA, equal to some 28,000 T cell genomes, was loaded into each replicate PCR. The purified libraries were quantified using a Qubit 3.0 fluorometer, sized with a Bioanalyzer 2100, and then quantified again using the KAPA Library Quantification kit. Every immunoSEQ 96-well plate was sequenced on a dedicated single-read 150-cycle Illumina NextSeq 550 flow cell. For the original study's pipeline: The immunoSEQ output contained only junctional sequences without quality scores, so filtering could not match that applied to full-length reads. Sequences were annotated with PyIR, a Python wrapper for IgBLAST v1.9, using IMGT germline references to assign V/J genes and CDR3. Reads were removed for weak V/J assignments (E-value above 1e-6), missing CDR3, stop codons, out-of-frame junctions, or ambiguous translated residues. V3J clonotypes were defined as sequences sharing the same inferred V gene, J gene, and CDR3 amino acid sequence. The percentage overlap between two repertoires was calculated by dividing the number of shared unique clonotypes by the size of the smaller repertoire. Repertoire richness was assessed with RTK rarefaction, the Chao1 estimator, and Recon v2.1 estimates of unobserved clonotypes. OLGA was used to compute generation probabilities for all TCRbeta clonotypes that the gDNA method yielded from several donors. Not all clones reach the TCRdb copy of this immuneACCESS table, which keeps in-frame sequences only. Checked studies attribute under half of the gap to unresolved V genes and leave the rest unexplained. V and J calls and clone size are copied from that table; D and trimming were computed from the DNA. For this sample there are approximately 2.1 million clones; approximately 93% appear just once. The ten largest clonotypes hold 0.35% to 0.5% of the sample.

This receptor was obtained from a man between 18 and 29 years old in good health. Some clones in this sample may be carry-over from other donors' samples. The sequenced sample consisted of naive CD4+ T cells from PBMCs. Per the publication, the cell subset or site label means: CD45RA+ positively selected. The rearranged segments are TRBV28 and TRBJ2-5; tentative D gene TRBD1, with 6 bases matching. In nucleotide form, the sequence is TGTGCCAGCAACTCCCCAGGGGCAGGGAAAGAGACCCAGTACTTC. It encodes CASNSPGAGKETQYF. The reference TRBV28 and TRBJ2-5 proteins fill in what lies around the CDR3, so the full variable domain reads DVKVTQSSRYLVKRTGEKVFLECVQDMDHENMFWYRQDPGLGLRLIYFSYDVKMKEKGDIPEGYSVSREKKERFSLILESASTNQTSMYLCASNSPGAGKETQYFGPGTRLLVL.